One and the same sample provided the 18 T cell receptor beta chains below, sequenced in a study of blood T cell repertoires in COVID-19. TCRdb's copy holds only in-frame clones and misses some; the assay was immunoSEQ multiplex PCR. The sample records about 76,000 clones, roughly nine tenths being singletons. Sequenced sample: peripheral blood. The receptor source for this set is a man under 40 with acute or convalescent COVID-19.

This sequence joins TRBV4-1 and TRBJ2-5, with 7 bases that match TRBD2. J lost 0 bases, V lost 0 bases, and 7 bases had no gene match. The germline V gene has CDR1 MGHRA and CDR2 YSYEKL. This CDR3 is built from 17 residues. In DNA form, the CDR3 reads TGCGCCAGCAGCCAAGAAGGACTAGGAAGGTACCAAGAGACCCAGTACTTC. This encodes CASSQEGLGRYQETQYF.

The chain links TRBV9 to TRBJ2-2, with D possibly TRBD1 on 6 matching bases. V was trimmed by 0 bases and J by 9 bases, leaving 27 bases between them. The germline V gene has CDR1 SGDLS and CDR2 YYNGEE. This CDR3 has 19 residues. The CDR3 coding sequence is TGTGCCAGCAGCGTAGGACCGGGGCTTACGGGACAAACACACCGGGAGCTGTTTTTT. This codes for CASSVGPGLTGQTHRELFF.

This chain joins TRBV7-3 and TRBJ2-5, with a possible D match to TRBD2 (6 bases). The V gene lost 2 bases and the J gene lost 5 bases, with 9 bases spanning the gap. Germline V gene lookup returns CDR1 SGHTA and CDR2 FQGTGA. The CDR3 length is 13 residues. The CDR3, as DNA: TGTGCCAGCAGCTTAGGAGGGCTGGAGACCCAGTACTTC. This translates into CASSLGGLETQYF.

The chain couples TRBV3-1 (or the pseudogene TRBV3-2) to TRBJ1-2, with 7 bases lining up with TRBD1. The CDR3 has 13 amino acids. Germline-derived CDR1 and CDR2 are LGHDT and YNNKEL (reference sequence). V lost 6 bases and J lost 2; bases outside the gene matches: 3. The DNA for the CDR3 is TGTGCCAGCAGTCCAGGGGGGAACTATGGCTACACCTTC. Its protein is CASSPGGNYGYTF.

The V gene is TRBV24-1, the J gene TRBJ2-2; D possibly corresponds to TRBD1 (5 bases). The CDR3 sequence is 14 residues long. V was trimmed by 4 bases and J by 8 bases, leaving 13 bases between them. Germline lookup yields CDR1 KGHDR and CDR2 SFDVKD. The CDR3 loop is CATSDPNRRGELFF. The DNA for the CDR3 is TGTGCCACCAGTGACCCCAACAGGCGGGGGGAGCTGTTTTTT.

The chain employs TRBV3-1 (or the pseudogene TRBV3-2) and TRBJ1-1; D perhaps matches TRBD1 (5 bases). The CDR3 totals 16 residues. V was shortened by 3 bases and J by 1 base, with 15 bases between the two germline ends. The germline V gene encodes CDR1 LGHDT and CDR2 YNNKEL (reference sequence). The CDR3 loop is CASSQEPGTANTEAFF. The CDR3 DNA reads as TGTGCCAGCAGCCAGGAACCCGGGACTGCGAACACTGAAGCTTTCTTT.

CDR3 sequence: CASSQGGHGNTIYF. The CDR3 coding sequence is TGTGCCAGCAGCCAAGGAGGGCACGGAAACACCATATATTTT. The chain carries TRBV4-2 and TRBJ1-3; D remains unclear. The CDR3 loop spans 14 amino acids. The V and J ends lost 1 base and 4 bases respectively, with 8 bases between them. The V gene's germline CDR1 is LGHNA and CDR2 YNFKEQ.

This clone was observed a handful of times. This chain connects TRBV9 to TRBJ2-7, with D possibly TRBD2 on 6 matching bases. CDR1 is SGDLS and CDR2 is YYNGEE in the germline V gene. Trimming took off 4 bases at V and 0 bases at J, with 14 bases between the two ends. The CDR3 has 15 amino acids. The DNA of the CDR3 is TGTGCCAGCAGCCCTACCCCCGGGAGCTCCTACGAGCAGTACTTC. It codes for CASSPTPGSSYEQYF.

The V and J genes are TRBV5-1 and TRBJ1-3; D remains unclear. Germline V gene sequence: CDR1 SGHRS, CDR2 YFSETQ. The CDR3 loop spans 15 amino acids. V lost 1 base and J lost 4, with 12 bases in between. CDR3 in DNA: TGCGCCAGCAGCTTGAGAGGGTCGATCGGAAACACCATATATTTT. This sequence encodes CASSLRGSIGNTIYF.

This clone was seen once. V usage is TRBV6-1 and J usage is TRBJ2-5; 10 bases fit TRBD1. V lost 2 bases to trimming and J lost 1 base; unmatched junction nucleotides: 1. This CDR3 is 15 amino acids long. CDR1 and CDR2 (germline): MNHNS, SASEGT. CDR3 region: CASSEWTGGQETQYF. As DNA, the CDR3 is TGTGCCAGCAGTGAATGGACAGGGGGCCAAGAGACCCAGTACTTC.

As concerns this clone: The sample contains more than one DNA sequence encoding this CDR3. The chain couples TRBV7-3 to TRBJ2-1, with 12 bases aligning to TRBD2. From germline, CDR1 is SGHTA and CDR2 FQGTGA. Trimming at V came to 5 bases and at J to 5 bases, leaving 1 base not matched to a gene. The CDR3 extends over 14 amino acids. The CDR3 DNA reads TGTGCCAGCAGCCGGACTAGCGGGAACAATGAGCAGTTCTTC. Its translation is CASSRTSGNNEQFF.

This clone was seen only a few times. The chain recombines TRBV2 with TRBJ1-1; D gene ambiguous. V lost 8 bases to trimming and J lost 1 base, with 8 bases between them. From germline, CDR1 is SNHLY and CDR2 FYNNEI. The CDR3 length is 12 residues. The CDR3 region has the DNA TGTGCCAGCCGGGATCCGAACACTGAAGCTTTCTTT. Amino acid sequence: CASRDPNTEAFF.

CDR3 sequence reads: CASSLTGGSSYNEQFF. Here the CDR3 DNA reads TGTGCCAGCAGCTTAACCGGCGGTAGCTCCTACAATGAGCAGTTCTTC. This chain uses TRBV7-3 with TRBJ2-1; D is ambiguous. The CDR3 has 16 residues. From germline, CDR1 is SGHTA and CDR2 FQGTGA. The V gene lost 0 bases and the J gene lost 0 bases, with 9 bases spanning the gap.

J is TRBJ1-1 and V is TRBV7-9; weak D call: TRBD1 (6 bases). The CDR3 contains 14 residues. The V gene lost 3 bases and the J gene lost 1 base, with 9 bases spanning the gap. CDR1 is SEHNR and CDR2 is FQNEAQ in the germline V gene (reference sequence). The CDR3 reads CASSFGQTNTEAFF. The CDR3 region has the DNA TGTGCCAGCAGCTTTGGACAGACGAACACTGAAGCTTTCTTT.

This clone is a singleton in its sample. The chain's CDR3 is CASSGSGGPGNTIYF. The CDR3 DNA follows: TGTGCCAGCAGTGGGAGCGGGGGCCCTGGAAACACCATATATTTT. The rearrangement links TRBV6-4 to TRBJ1-3; weak D call: TRBD1 (6 bases). Germline V gene sequence: CDR1 MRHNA, CDR2 SNTAGT. V was trimmed by 4 bases and J by 2 bases, leaving 12 bases between them. This CDR3 is built from 15 residues.

This chain connects TRBV6-2 or TRBV6-3 to TRBJ2-3; 7 nucleotides line up with TRBD2. Germline V gives CDR1 MNHEY, CDR2 SVGEGT. J lost 2 bases, V lost 5 bases, and 7 bases had no gene match. The CDR3 runs to 15 residues. The DNA for the CDR3 is TGTGCCAGCAGTGATAAAGCGGGGATCACAGATACGCAGTATTTT. This translates into CASSDKAGITDTQYF.

The chain employs TRBV13 and TRBJ2-3; 11 bases agree with TRBD1. The CDR3 extends over 15 amino acids. Trimming removed 7 bases from V and 3 bases from J; junction bases left unmatched: 6. Germline V gives CDR1 PRHDT, CDR2 FYEKMQ (reference sequence). The CDR3 here is CASTPGTGGTDTQYF. CDR3 coding DNA: TGTGCCAGCACCCCCGGGACAGGGGGAACAGATACGCAGTATTTT. The full variable domain, completed using reference TRBV13 and TRBJ2-3, is AAGVIQSPRHLIKEKRETATLKCYPIPRHDTVYWYQQGPGQDPQFLISFYEKMQSDKGSIPDRFSAQQFSDYHSELNMSSLELGDSALYFCASTPGTGGTDTQYFGPGTRLTVL.

The chain joins TRBV5-8 to TRBJ2-1; 8 nucleotides line up with TRBD1. Per germline, CDR1 SGHTS and CDR2 YDEGEE. The CDR3 is 15 residues long. V dropped 1 base and J dropped 7; count of bases not matched to a gene: 7. CDR3 DNA: TGTGCCAGCAGCTTGTGGCAGGGGGCGAATAATGAGCAGTTCTTC. It is translated as CASSLWQGANNEQFF.